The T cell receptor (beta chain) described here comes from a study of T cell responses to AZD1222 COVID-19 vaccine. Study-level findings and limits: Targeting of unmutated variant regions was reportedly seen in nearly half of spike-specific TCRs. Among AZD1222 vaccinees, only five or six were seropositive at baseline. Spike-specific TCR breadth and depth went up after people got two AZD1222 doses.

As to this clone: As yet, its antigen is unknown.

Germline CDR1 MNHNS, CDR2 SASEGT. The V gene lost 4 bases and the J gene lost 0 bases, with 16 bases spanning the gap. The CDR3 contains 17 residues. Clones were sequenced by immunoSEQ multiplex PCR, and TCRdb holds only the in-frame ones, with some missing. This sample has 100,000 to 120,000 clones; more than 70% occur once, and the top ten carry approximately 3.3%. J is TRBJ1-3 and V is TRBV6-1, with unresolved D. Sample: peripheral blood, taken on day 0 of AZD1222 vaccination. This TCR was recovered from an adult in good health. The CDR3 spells CASSAPGVLVSGNTIYF. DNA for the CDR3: TGTGCCAGCAGTGCCCCGGGCGTTTTGGTCTCTGGAAACACCATATATTTT.